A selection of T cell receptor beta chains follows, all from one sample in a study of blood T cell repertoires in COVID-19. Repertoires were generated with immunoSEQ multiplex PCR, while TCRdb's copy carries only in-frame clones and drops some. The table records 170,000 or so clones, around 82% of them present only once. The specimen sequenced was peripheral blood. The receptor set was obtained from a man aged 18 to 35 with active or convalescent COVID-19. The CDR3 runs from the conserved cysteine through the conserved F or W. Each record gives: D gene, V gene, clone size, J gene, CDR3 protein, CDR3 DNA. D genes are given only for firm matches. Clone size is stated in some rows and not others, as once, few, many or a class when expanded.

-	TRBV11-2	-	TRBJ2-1	CASSRGTQGRNEQFF	TGTGCCAGCAGCCGAGGGACACAGGGAAGGAATGAGCAGTTCTTC
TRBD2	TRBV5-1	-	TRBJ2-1	CASSMERGVYNEQFF	TGCGCCAGCAGCATGGAGCGGGGAGTCTACAATGAGCAGTTCTTC
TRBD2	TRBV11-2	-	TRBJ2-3	CASSLSSGSPDTQYF	TGTGCCAGCAGCTTATCCAGCGGGAGCCCAGATACGCAGTATTTT
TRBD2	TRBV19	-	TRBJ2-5	CASKAGDTDLETQYF	TGTGCCAGTAAGGCGGGAGACACGGACCTGGAGACCCAGTACTTC
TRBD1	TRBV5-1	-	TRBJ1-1	CASSFRDRGAITEAFF	TGCGCCAGCAGCTTCCGGGACAGGGGGGCGATCACTGAAGCTTTCTTT
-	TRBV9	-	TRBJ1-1	CASSVGWGVDTEAFF	TGTGCCAGCAGCGTAGGATGGGGCGTTGACACTGAAGCTTTCTTT
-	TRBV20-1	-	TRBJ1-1	CSADRTEAFF	TGCAGTGCCGATCGGACTGAAGCTTTCTTT
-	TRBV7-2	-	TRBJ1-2	CASSSQGNYGYTF	TGTGCCAGCAGCTCGCAGGGTAACTATGGCTACACCTTC
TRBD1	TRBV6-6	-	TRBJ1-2	CASSLPGQGNYGYTF	TGTGCCAGCAGTCTACCGGGACAGGGGAACTATGGCTACACCTTC
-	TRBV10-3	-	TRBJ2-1	CAISEFGLQSGEQFF	TGTGCCATCAGTGAGTTTGGCCTTCAAAGCGGTGAGCAGTTCTTC
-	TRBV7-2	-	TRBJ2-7	CASSLGGGIAEQYF	TGTGCCAGCAGCTTAGGTGGAGGGATTGCCGAGCAGTACTTC
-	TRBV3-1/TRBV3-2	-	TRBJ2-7	CASSQEGRGRHEQYF	TGTGCCAGCAGCCAAGAAGGAAGGGGTCGACACGAGCAGTACTTC
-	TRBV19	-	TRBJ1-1	CASSQKNTEAFF	TGTGCCAGTTCACAGAAGAACACTGAAGCTTTCTTT
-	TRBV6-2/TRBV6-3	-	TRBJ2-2	CASSYGPGELFF	TGTGCCAGCAGTTACGGCCCCGGGGAGCTGTTTTTT
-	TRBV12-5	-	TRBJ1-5	CASGLVGGGLGNQPQHF	TGTGCTAGTGGTTTGGTAGGGGGGGGGCTAGGTAATCAGCCCCAGCATTTT
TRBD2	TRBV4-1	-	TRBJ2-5	CASSPHAGTSGLETQYF	TGCGCCAGCTCCCCACACGCCGGGACTAGCGGTCTGGAGACCCAGTACTTC
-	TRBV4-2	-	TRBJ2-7	CASSQMWEVSYEQYF	TGTGCCAGCAGCCAAATGTGGGAGGTTTCCTACGAGCAGTACTTC
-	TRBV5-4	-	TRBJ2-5	CASSGTRARGETQYF	TGTGCCAGCAGCGGGACACGGGCTAGGGGGGAGACCCAGTACTTC
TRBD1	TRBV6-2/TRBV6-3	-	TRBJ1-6	CASSYEAGGNDYNSPLHF	TGTGCCAGCAGTTATGAAGCAGGGGGAAACGACTATAATTCACCCCTCCACTTT
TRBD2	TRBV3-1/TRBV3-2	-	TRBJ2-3	CASSQKMGGIAGSYTDTQYF	TGTGCCAGCAGCCAAAAGATGGGGGGAATAGCGGGATCGTACACAGATACGCAGTATTTT
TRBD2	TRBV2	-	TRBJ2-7	CASSDVLAGAISSYEQYF	TGTGCCAGCAGTGATGTACTAGCGGGGGCGATTAGCTCCTACGAGCAGTACTTC
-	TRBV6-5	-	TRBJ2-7	CASITGPASYEQYF	TGTGCCAGCATTACAGGGCCGGCCTCCTACGAGCAGTACTTC
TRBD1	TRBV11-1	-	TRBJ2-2	CASSLAPGQGTGELFF	TGTGCCAGCAGCTTAGCCCCGGGACAGGGCACCGGGGAGCTGTTTTTT
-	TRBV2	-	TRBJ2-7	CASSEMSGSYEQYF	TGTGCCAGCAGTGAAATGTCAGGCTCCTACGAGCAGTACTTC
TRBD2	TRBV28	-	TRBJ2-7	CASSLAGLAGGTYEQYF	TGTGCCAGCAGTTTGGCGGGACTAGCGGGGGGGACCTACGAGCAGTACTTC
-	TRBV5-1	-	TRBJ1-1	CASSWTEGRTEAFF	TGCGCCAGCAGCTGGACGGAGGGGAGAACTGAAGCTTTCTTT
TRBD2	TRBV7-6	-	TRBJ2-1	CASSLLGTSGRYNEQFF	TGTGCCAGCAGCTTATTAGGGACTAGCGGGAGGTACAATGAGCAGTTCTTC
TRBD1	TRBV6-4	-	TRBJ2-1	CASSEETGGYNEQFF	TGTGCCAGCAGTGAGGAGACAGGGGGTTACAATGAGCAGTTCTTC
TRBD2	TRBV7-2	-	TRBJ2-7	CASIPLSSGLAGGPKKYF	TGTGCCAGCATCCCATTGTCCTCCGGACTAGCGGGAGGTCCCAAAAAGTACTTC
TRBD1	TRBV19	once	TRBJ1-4	CASSRQGRLTNEKLFF	TGTGCCAGCTCAAGACAGGGCCGACTAACTAATGAAAAACTGTTTTTT
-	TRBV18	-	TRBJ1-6	CASRDSYNSPLHF	TGTGCCAGCCGCGACAGCTATAATTCACCCCTCCACTTT